Detailed here is one TCR beta chain. These data come from a study of CD8+CD57+ T cells in acquired aplastic anemia. Using genomic DNA as the template, TCR beta VDJ and CDR3 profiling was carried out. TCRdb independently ran MiXCR on the reads; one entry per CDR3 protein. The sample comprises more than 150,000 distinct CDR3 sequences, around 48% of which are singletons, and roughly 1.8% rests with the top ten. The V gene's germline CDR1 is KGHDR and CDR2 SFDVKD. Trimming took 1 base from V and 6 from J, leaving 6 bases between them. The CDR3 is 12 residues long. The authors sequenced patients whose flow cytometry had shown CD8+CD57+ cell expansion.

This sequence was found in a human donor with aplastic anemia. The sample comprised sorted CD4+, CD8+, or CD8+CD57+ T cells (not recorded which) from PBMCs. The chain joins TRBV24-1 to TRBJ2-7; D ambiguous. The CDR3 DNA reads TGTGCCACCAGTGATTTAGGGATCGAGCAGTACTTC. Translating gives CATSDLGIEQYF.